These T cell receptor beta chains were read from a single sample in a study of robustness of blood B and T cell sequencing. TCRdb processed the PCR reads anew with MiXCR; each CDR3 protein has one entry. Of about 4,000 distinct CDR3 sequences in the sample, 50% are singletons; the top ten hold over 20%. Sequenced input: peripheral blood. Source of these receptors: a human donor in good health. The CDR3 runs from the conserved cysteine through the conserved F or W. D genes are given only for firm matches. The listing skips clone size in some rows; elsewhere it reads once, few, many or a size class.

clone size: .; V gene: TRBV30; J gene: TRBJ1-2; D gene: .; CDR3 DNA: TGTGCCTTCCGACATACCTATGGCTACACCTTC; CDR3 protein: CAFRHTYGYTF
clone size: .; V gene: TRBV10-2; J gene: TRBJ1-2; D gene: TRBD1; CDR3 DNA: TGCGCCAGCAGTGAGCGGAACAGGGGCTTCGATGGCTACACCTTC; CDR3 protein: CASSERNRGFDGYTF
clone size: .; V gene: TRBV2; J gene: TRBJ1-5; D gene: .; CDR3 DNA: TGTGCCAGCAGTGAACGAAGCAATCAGCCCCAGCATTTT; CDR3 protein: CASSERSNQPQHF
clone size: .; V gene: TRBV4-1; J gene: TRBJ1-4; D gene: TRBD1; CDR3 DNA: TGCGCCAGCAGCCTCGTTCCGGGACAGCTTAATGAAAAACTGTTTTTT; CDR3 protein: CASSLVPGQLNEKLFF
clone size: .; V gene: TRBV6-5; J gene: TRBJ1-1; D gene: .; CDR3 DNA: TGTGCCAGCAGTTACTCAGGTCGGGGAGCCATGAACACTGAAGCTTTCTTT; CDR3 protein: CASSYSGRGAMNTEAFF
clone size: .; V gene: TRBV10-3; J gene: TRBJ1-1; D gene: .; CDR3 DNA: TGTGCCATCCGGCAGGATTTAGGAACTGAAGCTTTCTTT; CDR3 protein: CAIRQDLGTEAFF
clone size: .; V gene: TRBV5-1; J gene: TRBJ1-4; D gene: .; CDR3 DNA: TGCGCCAGCAGCTCTTCACTCGCAACTAATGAAAAACTGTTTTTT; CDR3 protein: CASSSSLATNEKLFF
clone size: .; V gene: TRBV12-3/TRBV12-4; J gene: TRBJ1-2; D gene: .; CDR3 DNA: TGTGCCAGCACCATGTGGGGGGATGGCTACACCTTC; CDR3 protein: CASTMWGDGYTF
clone size: few; V gene: TRBV6-6; J gene: TRBJ2-7; D gene: .; CDR3 DNA: TGTGCCAGCAGCCCTCAGCAAACCGCGTTCTACGAGCAGTACTTC; CDR3 protein: CASSPQQTAFYEQYF
clone size: .; V gene: TRBV18; J gene: TRBJ2-1; D gene: .; CDR3 DNA: TGTGCCAGCTCACTCCTGGCAGGGAACAATGAGCAGTTCTTC; CDR3 protein: CASSLLAGNNEQFF
clone size: .; V gene: TRBV4-1; J gene: TRBJ1-1; D gene: .; CDR3 DNA: TGCGCCAGCAGCCAATGGGTACAGAGGAACACTGAAGCTTTCTTT; CDR3 protein: CASSQWVQRNTEAFF
clone size: .; V gene: TRBV18; J gene: TRBJ2-1; D gene: TRBD1; CDR3 DNA: TGTGCCAGCTCAAGGACAGGCCTAACCCTCGGCAATGAGCAGTTCTTC; CDR3 protein: CASSRTGLTLGNEQFF
clone size: .; V gene: TRBV12-3/TRBV12-4; J gene: TRBJ1-1; D gene: .; CDR3 DNA: TGTGCCAGCAGAAGACGAGGGGTCTGGGAAGCTTTCTTT; CDR3 protein: CASRRRGVWEAFF
clone size: .; V gene: TRBV9; J gene: TRBJ2-5; D gene: .; CDR3 DNA: TGTGCCAGCAGCGCCGGGGACGGCCAAGAGACCCAGTACTTC; CDR3 protein: CASSAGDGQETQYF
clone size: .; V gene: TRBV10-3; J gene: TRBJ1-1; D gene: .; CDR3 DNA: TGTGCCATCAGTGTGTCCGGGAACGGCGCTGAAGCTTTCTTT; CDR3 protein: CAISVSGNGAEAFF
clone size: .; V gene: TRBV25-1; J gene: TRBJ1-2; D gene: TRBD1; CDR3 DNA: TGTGCCAGCAGCGCGACAGGGGGTTATGGCTACACCTTC; CDR3 protein: CASSATGGYGYTF
clone size: .; V gene: TRBV7-3; J gene: TRBJ2-1; D gene: TRBD1; CDR3 DNA: TGTGCCAGCAGCCCAAGACAGGGCGAGAATGAGCAGTTCTTC; CDR3 protein: CASSPRQGENEQFF
clone size: .; V gene: TRBV5-5; J gene: TRBJ2-7; D gene: .; CDR3 DNA: TGTGCCAGCAGCTTGACCAGCTACGAGCAGTACTTC; CDR3 protein: CASSLTSYEQYF
clone size: .; V gene: TRBV18; J gene: TRBJ1-1; D gene: .; CDR3 DNA: TGTGCCAGCTCACAGCTACGGGGTATTGGGGCTGAAGCTTTCTTT; CDR3 protein: CASSQLRGIGAEAFF
clone size: .; V gene: TRBV6-1; J gene: TRBJ2-7; D gene: TRBD2; CDR3 DNA: TGTGCCAGTAGGACTAGCGGGCTATACGAGCAGTACTTC; CDR3 protein: CASRTSGLYEQYF
clone size: few; V gene: TRBV29-1; J gene: TRBJ1-5; D gene: .; CDR3 DNA: TGCAGCGTTGTCGCGGACGGGGATCAGCCCCAGCATTTT; CDR3 protein: CSVVADGDQPQHF
clone size: few; V gene: TRBV18; J gene: TRBJ2-2; D gene: TRBD1; CDR3 DNA: TGTGCCAGCTCACCCCCGGGACAGGGGGCGAACACCGGGGAGCTGTTTTTT; CDR3 protein: CASSPPGQGANTGELFF